One sample yielded the 11 T cell receptor beta chains listed below, sequenced in a study of graft-versus-host responses after intestinal transplantation. TCRdb keeps only in-frame clones here, not all; method: immunoSEQ multiplex PCR. The repertoire holds 35,000 to 40,000 clones, with 87% as singletons. Processing of graft tissue released intraepithelial and lamina propria lymphocytes. This material consisted of ileum tissue, taken around 200 days after intestinal transplant. These receptors were collected from a human patient who received an intestinal transplant, so some T cells may come from the graft donor.

This clone was recorded only once. The chain uses TRBV19 and TRBJ2-7; a weak D match, TRBD1 (5 bases). V lost 7 bases, J lost 6 bases, and 13 bases lay in between. The CDR3 covers 12 residues. Germline assignment: CDR1 LNHDA and CDR2 SQIVND (reference sequence). CDR3 DNA sequence: TGTGCCAGTATGAAGGGGCCGGGCGAGCAGTACTTC. It encodes CASMKGPGEQYF.

J is TRBJ2-1 and V is TRBV18; tentatively, D is TRBD1 (6 bases). Germline V gene data show CDR1 as KGHSH and CDR2 as LQKENI. The CDR3 is 16 residues long. The ends were cut back, 0 bases at V and 5 bases at J, with 14 bases in the middle. This CDR3 reads CASSPPILSGDNEQFF. In DNA, the CDR3 is TGTGCCAGCTCACCACCGATTCTCTCAGGGGACAATGAGCAGTTCTTC.

The rearrangement links TRBV6-6 to TRBJ2-2; D is perhaps TRBD1 or TRBD2 (5 bases each). V lost 11 bases and J lost 0, with 19 bases in between. The CDR3 spans 16 residues. Germline V gene data show CDR1 as MNHNY and CDR2 as SVGAGI (reference sequence). The CDR3 sequence is CAAFPGPITNTGELFF. CDR3 bases: TGTGCCGCTTTCCCGGGGCCTATTACGAACACCGGGGAGCTGTTTTTT.

This clone appeared a single time. The V and J genes are TRBV30 and TRBJ1-5; D is perhaps TRBD1 (6 bases). V lost 5 bases and J 4 bases, leaving 15 bases between the germline ends. From germline, CDR1 is GTSNPN and CDR2 SVGIG (reference sequence). CDR3 size: 14 residues. The chain's CDR3 is CAWGETGLNQPQHF. The CDR3 DNA reads TGTGCCTGGGGGGAGACAGGCTTAAATCAGCCCCAGCATTTT.

The genes are TRBV19 and TRBJ2-5; 16 bases line up with TRBD2. With V trimmed by 5 bases and J by 5 bases, 5 bases remained unmatched. The CDR3 has 16 amino acids. The V gene's germline CDR1 is LNHDA and CDR2 SQIVND (reference sequence). The CDR3 DNA sequence: TGTGCCAGTAGTGCGGGACTAGCGGGGGGGTTTGAGACCCAGTACTTC. Protein product: CASSAGLAGGFETQYF.

The chain carries TRBV4-2 and TRBJ2-1; 7 nucleotides agree with TRBD2. Germline V CDR1 and CDR2: LGHNA, YNFKEQ. This CDR3 contains 14 residues. The junction had 3 bases not matched to a gene; V was cut back by 2 bases and J by 5 bases. The CDR3 sequence is CASSQMGGNNEQFF. DNA of the CDR3: TGTGCCAGCAGCCAAATGGGGGGGAACAATGAGCAGTTCTTC.

The genes are TRBV7-9 and TRBJ2-3; D is unresolved. Germline lookup yields CDR1 SEHNR and CDR2 FQNEAQ (reference sequence). V was shortened by 1 base and J by 0 bases, with 11 bases between the two germline ends. This CDR3 spans 16 amino acids. The CDR3 is CASSLVITVSTDTQYF. The CDR3 DNA reads as TGTGCCAGCAGCTTAGTTATAACAGTCAGCACAGATACGCAGTATTTT.

This chain joins TRBV18 and TRBJ1-2; D gene unclear. CDR1 is KGHSH and CDR2 is LQKENI in the germline V gene. V dropped 8 bases and J dropped 7 bases, with 23 bases sitting between them. The length of the CDR3 is 15 residues. DNA of the CDR3: TGTGCCAGCGCCCCACCCCTCCAGCCTTCGAGTGGCTACACCTTC. Amino acid sequence: CASAPPLQPSSGYTF. Full variable domain (remainder filled in from reference TRBV18 and TRBJ1-2): NAGVMQNPRHLVRRRGQEARLRCSPMKGHSHVYWYRQLPEEGLKFMVYLQKENIIDESGMPKERFSAEFPKEGPSILRIQQVVRGDSAAYFCASAPPLQPSSGYTFGSGTRLTVV.

The chain recombines TRBV30 with TRBJ1-5; D remains ambiguous. Deletions cut 2 bases from V and 1 base from J, with 15 bases between. This CDR3 region has 16 residues. Germline values: CDR1 GTSNPN, CDR2 SVGIG (reference sequence). The CDR3 sequence: CAWSRSRQASNQPQHF. For the CDR3, the DNA is TGTGCCTGGAGTCGCTCCCGCCAGGCCAGCAATCAGCCCCAGCATTTT.

The chain is built from TRBV4-2 and TRBJ2-5; the match to TRBD2 covers 16 bases. CDR3 length equals 17 residues. The V gene's germline CDR1 is LGHNA and CDR2 YNFKEQ. With V trimmed by 0 bases and J by 5 bases, 3 bases remained unmatched. The CDR3 spells CASSQDGTSGRAETQYF. CDR3 bases: TGTGCCAGCAGCCAAGATGGGACTAGCGGGAGGGCCGAGACCCAGTACTTC.

About this clone: The same CDR3 also results from other DNA sequences found in this sample. The rearrangement joins TRBV15 to TRBJ2-3; D unclear. This CDR3 spans 14 amino acids. V lost 1 base, J lost 6 bases, and 11 bases lay in between. Per the germline V gene, CDR1 is LNHNV and CDR2 is YYDKDF (reference sequence). CDR3 bases: TGTGCCACCAGCAGAGTGCCCCTCCCTGATACGCAGTATTTT. The encoded protein is CATSRVPLPDTQYF.